The source of this TCR beta chain is a study of T-cell memory formation after mild COVID-19. Overall study context: Across donors, TCR clusters were largely donor specific.

Researchers used 5'RACE with constant-segment primers to make TCR alpha and TCR beta cDNA libraries that carry sample barcodes and UMIs. TCRdb ran MiXCR on the 5' RACE reads and lists one entry per CDR3 protein. The sample yields approximately 250,000 distinct CDR3 sequences, around 17% seen once. On this clonotype itself: Its specificity is not known.

The CDR3 is made up of 14 amino acids. Trimming removed 1 base from V and 4 bases from J, with 11 bases in between. Study-level points and caveats: Contracting clones, day 15 to 85, had balanced CD4/CD8, and later expanders favored CD4+. Pre-infection memory already had some responding clones, implying cross-reactive memory joined.

This clonotype was sampled from a man younger than 30 who had mild COVID-19 (a few samples of this study predate the infection). Cell type and time point are not known. The sequencing input was PBMCs or a T cell subset sorted from them (not recorded which). V is TRBV12-3 or TRBV12-4 and J is TRBJ2-7; D is unclear. This CDR3 reads CASSLVQTKYEQYV. The CDR3 DNA reads TGTGCCAGCAGTTTAGTACAGACAAAGTACGAGCAGTACGTC.